This T cell receptor (beta chain) emerged from a study of T cell changes during pregnancy in multiple sclerosis. Generated by immunoSEQ multiplex PCR, the TCRdb table keeps only in-frame clones and is missing some. The sample has 52,000 or so clones, just under 90% seen once. J gave up 4 bases and V 7 bases, and 13 bases lay outside the gene matches. The CDR3 is made up of 17 amino acids. Germline V gene lookup returns CDR1 MDHEN and CDR2 SYDVKM. The origin of this receptor is a female donor with multiple sclerosis, enrolled in a pregnancy study. The sample consisted of CD4+ T cells from peripheral blood mononuclear cells, taken in the first trimester of pregnancy. The chain has TRBV28 and TRBJ2-6; TRBD1 aligns across 7 bases. CDR3 loop: CASTATGRSLGANVLTF. CDR3 nucleotide sequence: TGTGCCAGCACGGCGACAGGGCGGTCGTTGGGGGCCAACGTCCTGACTTTC.